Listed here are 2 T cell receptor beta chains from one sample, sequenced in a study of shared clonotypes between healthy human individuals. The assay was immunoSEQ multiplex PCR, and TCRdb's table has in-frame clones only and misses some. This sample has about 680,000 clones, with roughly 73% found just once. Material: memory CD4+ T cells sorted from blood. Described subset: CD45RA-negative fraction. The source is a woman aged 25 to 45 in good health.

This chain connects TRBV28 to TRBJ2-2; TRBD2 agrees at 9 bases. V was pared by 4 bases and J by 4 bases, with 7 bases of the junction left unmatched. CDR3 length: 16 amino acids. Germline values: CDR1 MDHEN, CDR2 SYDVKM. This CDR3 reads CASSSSATSGTGELFF. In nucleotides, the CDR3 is TGTGCCAGCAGTTCCTCCGCGACTAGCGGCACCGGGGAGCTGTTTTTT.

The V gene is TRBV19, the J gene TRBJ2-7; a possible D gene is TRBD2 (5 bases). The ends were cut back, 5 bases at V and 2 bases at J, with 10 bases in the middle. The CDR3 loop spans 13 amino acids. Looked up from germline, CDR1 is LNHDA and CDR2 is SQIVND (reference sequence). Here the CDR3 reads CASSSGVTYEQYF. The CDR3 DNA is TGTGCCAGTAGTTCCGGGGTAACCTACGAGCAGTACTTC.